The sequence of this T cell receptor beta chain was determined in a study of blood T cells in healthy people across ages (dated by TCRdb to 2013 to 2016). Turning to the overall study: In model experiments, template switching captured roughly one uniquely barcoded TCR beta cDNA molecule for every two T cells. Donors were grouped into four age groups: young (average roughly 15 years), middle-aged (about 38), aged (over 55) and long-lived (82). To track age-related changes in TCR beta repertoire diversity, the study relied on deep sequencing normalized with unique cDNA molecular identifiers. Donors of different ages were randomly distributed across sequencing lanes to avoid experimental bias. For two donors (one aged 18 to 30 and one aged 80 or older), the study analyzed two additional independent replicas of 1 million unique cDNA reads from the same blood draw.

The library came from 5' RACE. Sequencing was carried out with an Illumina HiSeq 2500. A second 7 to 11 cycle PCR used a sample-barcoded 5' primer and a J-beta primer mix. A unique molecular identifier was introduced onto each TCR beta cDNA molecule by a template-switch 5' adaptor carrying 12 random nucleotides. At least 2.5 million CDR3-containing paired-end reads were obtained from each sample. All of the RNA was converted into first-strand cDNA using the Mint cDNA synthesis kit, with a TRBC-specific oligonucleotide serving as the primer. After uracil-DNA glycosylase treatment, a first 18-cycle PCR used universal primers M1SS and BC2_uni_R on all cDNA. As for the original processing: For normalization, 1 million high-quality reads, each with a distinct molecular identifier, were randomly selected from each sample. Instead of being binned into consensus sequences, reads that shared molecular identifiers were thrown out. MiTCR, set to a Q25 quality threshold and the strictest error-elimination algorithm, was used for CDR3 identification, clonotype clustering and error correction. Lower-bound total TCR beta diversity was estimated with a nonparametric unseen species model using Euler transformation. Using fastp trimming at Q25 and MiXCR clonotype assembly, TCRdb reanalyzed the public sequencing data and kept in-frame beta chains. Entries are consolidated by CDR3 protein sequence, retaining the most common genes and DNA. V and J calls and clone size were set by TCRdb, not the authors. This sample is represented by approximately 700,000 distinct CDR3 sequences; 32% of them were singletons. The biggest ten clones account for 15% of the sample.

General conclusions and limits of the study: Compared with the aged group, the long-lived group had more naive CD4+ T cells, fewer expanded clones and increased TCR diversity, a pattern suggesting age selection. Observed TCR beta diversity per million T cells fell roughly linearly with age, and a significant reduction was already apparent by age around 40. A strong correlation was found between observed TCR beta diversity and the percentage of naive T cells measured by flow cytometry. Because donor CMV infection status was unknown, age-related changes in expanded clonotypes were potentially confounded. Total diversity estimates from one million sequenced T cells were considered lower bounds and underestimates. Bulk unsorted PBMC profiling prevented conclusive comparison of naive and antigen-experienced compartments.

In the case of this clonotype: What antigen it recognizes has not been identified. Base-call qualities are not available, and no considerably larger clone is one nucleotide away.

The donors were 40 or so Caucasian individuals from Russia, aged 6 to 90 years, who were systemically healthy. Roughly 10 milliliters of peripheral blood were drawn from each donor into EDTA-treated Vacutainer tubes. Ficoll-Paque density-gradient centrifugation was used to isolate PBMCs, with at least 6 million per sample. Total RNA, at least 5 micrograms per sample, was extracted from PBMCs with Trizol reagent. For every donor, an aliquot of PBMCs went through flow cytometry to measure the percentages of naive CD45RAhigh/CD27high T cells. Taken from the germline V gene, the CDR1 and CDR2 loops are SGHTA and FQGNSA. The CDR3 measures 17 amino acids from cysteine to phenylalanine. Left in the record is the CDR3 DNA by itself, 51 bases read in frame from the first base. V gives up 0 bases and J gives up 2 bases, and the segment between their germline ends measures 11 bases.

The rearranged chain carries TRBV7-2 and TRBJ2-6; the D gene cannot be resolved beyond TRBD1 or TRBD2, each matching 5 bases. The receptor's source is a woman older than 75 in good health. Donor details come from another sample of the same person, matched by shared clones. The material sequenced was blood. The nucleotides read TGTGCCAGCAGCTTAGCGCGAGGGGCGGCTGGGGCCAACGTCCTGACTTTC. Translated, it reads CASSLARGAAGANVLTF. Here the CDR3 is joined to the reference TRBV7-2 and TRBJ2-6 genes, and the full variable domain is: GAGVSQSPSNKVTEKGKDVELRCDPISGHTALYWYRQSLGQGLEFLIYFQGNSAPDKSGLPSDRFSAERTGGSVSTLTIQRTQQEDSAVYLCASSLARGAAGANVLTFGAGSRLTVL.